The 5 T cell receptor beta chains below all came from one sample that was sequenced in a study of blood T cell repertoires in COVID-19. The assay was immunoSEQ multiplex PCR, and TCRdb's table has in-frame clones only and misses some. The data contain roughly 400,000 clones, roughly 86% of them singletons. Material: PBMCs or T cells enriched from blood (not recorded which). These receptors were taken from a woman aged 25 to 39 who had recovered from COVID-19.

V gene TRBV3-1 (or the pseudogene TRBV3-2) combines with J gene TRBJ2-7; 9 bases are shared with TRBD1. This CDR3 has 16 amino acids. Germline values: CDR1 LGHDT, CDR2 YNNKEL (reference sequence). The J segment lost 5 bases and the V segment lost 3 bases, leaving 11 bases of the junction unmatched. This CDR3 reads CASSQDVTGGDDEQYF. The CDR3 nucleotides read TGTGCCAGCAGCCAGGATGTGACAGGGGGGGACGACGAGCAGTACTTC.

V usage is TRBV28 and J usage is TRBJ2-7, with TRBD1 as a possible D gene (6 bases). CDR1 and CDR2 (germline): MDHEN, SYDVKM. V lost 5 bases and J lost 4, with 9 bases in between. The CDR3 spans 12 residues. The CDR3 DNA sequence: TGTGCCAGCAGTCGGACAGTTTACGAGCAGTACTTC. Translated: CASSRTVYEQYF.

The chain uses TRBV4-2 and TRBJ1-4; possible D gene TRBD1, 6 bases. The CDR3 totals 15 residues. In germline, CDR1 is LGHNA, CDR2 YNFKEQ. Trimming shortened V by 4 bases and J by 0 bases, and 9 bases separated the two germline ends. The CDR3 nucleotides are TGTGCCAGCAGCCTAACAGGGTCAACTAATGAAAAACTGTTTTTT. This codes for CASSLTGSTNEKLFF.

The CDR3 is CAWRDLVGLLNTEAFF. For the CDR3, the DNA is TGTGCCTGGAGGGATTTGGTGGGGCTTTTGAACACTGAAGCTTTCTTT. This chain uses TRBV30 with TRBJ1-1; TRBD1 might be the D (5 bases). This CDR3 has 16 amino acids. The V and J ends lost 3 bases and 0 bases respectively, with 17 bases between them. CDR1 is GTSNPN, CDR2 SVGIG, per germline (reference sequence).

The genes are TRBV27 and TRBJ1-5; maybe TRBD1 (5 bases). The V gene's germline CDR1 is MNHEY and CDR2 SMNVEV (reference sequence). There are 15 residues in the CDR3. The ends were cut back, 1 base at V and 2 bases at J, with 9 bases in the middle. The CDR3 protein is CASSLWGGGNQPQHF. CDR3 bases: TGTGCCAGCAGTTTATGGGGCGGCGGCAATCAGCCCCAGCATTTT.